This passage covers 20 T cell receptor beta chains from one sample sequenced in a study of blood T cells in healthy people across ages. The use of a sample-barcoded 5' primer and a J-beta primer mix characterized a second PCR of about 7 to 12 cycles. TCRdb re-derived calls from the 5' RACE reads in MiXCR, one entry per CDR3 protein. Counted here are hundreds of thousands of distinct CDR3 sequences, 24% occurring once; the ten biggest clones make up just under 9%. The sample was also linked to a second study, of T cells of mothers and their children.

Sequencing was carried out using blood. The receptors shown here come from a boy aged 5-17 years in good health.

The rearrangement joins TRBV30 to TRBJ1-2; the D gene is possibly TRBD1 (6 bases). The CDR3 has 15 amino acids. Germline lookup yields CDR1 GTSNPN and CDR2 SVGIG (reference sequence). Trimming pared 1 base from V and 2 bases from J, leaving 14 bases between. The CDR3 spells CAWSEPGHRNYGYTF. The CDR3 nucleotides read TGTGCCTGGAGTGAACCGGGACACCGAAACTATGGCTACACCTTC.

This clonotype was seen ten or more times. The CDR3 region is CASSLIGETQYF. In DNA form, the CDR3 reads TGCGCCAGCAGCTTGATTGGGGAGACCCAGTACTTC. V usage is TRBV5-1 and J usage is TRBJ2-5, with unresolved D. Germline V gene lookup returns CDR1 SGHRS and CDR2 YFSETQ. The CDR3 runs 12 residues. Trimming cost V 1 base and J 5 bases, with 6 bases left between them.

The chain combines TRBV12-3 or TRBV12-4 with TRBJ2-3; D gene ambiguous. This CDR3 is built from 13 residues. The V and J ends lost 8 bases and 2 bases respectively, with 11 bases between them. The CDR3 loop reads CASLLTATDTQYF. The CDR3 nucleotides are TGTGCCAGCCTATTAACGGCCACAGATACGCAGTATTTT.

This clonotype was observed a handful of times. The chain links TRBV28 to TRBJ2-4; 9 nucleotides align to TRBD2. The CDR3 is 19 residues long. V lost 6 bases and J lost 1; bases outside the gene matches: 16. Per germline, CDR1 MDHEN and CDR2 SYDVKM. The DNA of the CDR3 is TGTGCCAGCAGCCCCGGACTAGCGACCCTCAGCACGGCCAAAAACATTCAGTACTTC. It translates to CASSPGLATLSTAKNIQYF.

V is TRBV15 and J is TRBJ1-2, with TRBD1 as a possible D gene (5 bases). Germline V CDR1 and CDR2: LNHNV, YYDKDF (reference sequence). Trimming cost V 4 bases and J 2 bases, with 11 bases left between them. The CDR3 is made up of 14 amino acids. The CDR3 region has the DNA TGTGCCACCAGCACCGGTGGGGGGAACTATGGCTACACCTTC. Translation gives CATSTGGGNYGYTF.

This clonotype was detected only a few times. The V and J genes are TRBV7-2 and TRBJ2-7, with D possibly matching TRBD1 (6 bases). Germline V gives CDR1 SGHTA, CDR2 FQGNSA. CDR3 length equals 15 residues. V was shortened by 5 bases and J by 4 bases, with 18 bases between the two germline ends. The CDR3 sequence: CASSQGTGLGYEQYF. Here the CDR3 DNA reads TGTGCCAGCAGCCAAGGCACAGGGTTGGGATACGAGCAGTACTTC.

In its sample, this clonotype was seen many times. The CDR3 coding sequence is TGTGCCAGCAGCGCCTCGGTTGGGGCGTTAAAGTCCCCCGGGGAGCTGTTTTTT. This codes for CASSASVGALKSPGELFF. The chain has TRBV9 and TRBJ2-2; tentatively, D is TRBD1 (5 bases). The CDR3 runs 18 residues. V dropped 3 bases and J dropped 6 bases, with 24 bases sitting between them. Germline CDR1 is SGDLS and CDR2 is YYNGEE.

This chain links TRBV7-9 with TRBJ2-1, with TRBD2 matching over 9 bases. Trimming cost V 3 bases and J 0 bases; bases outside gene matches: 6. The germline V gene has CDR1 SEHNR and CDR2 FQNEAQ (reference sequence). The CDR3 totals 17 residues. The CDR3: CASSLGSGSYSYNEQFF. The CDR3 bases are TGTGCCAGCAGCTTGGGTAGCGGGAGTTACTCCTACAATGAGCAGTTCTTC.

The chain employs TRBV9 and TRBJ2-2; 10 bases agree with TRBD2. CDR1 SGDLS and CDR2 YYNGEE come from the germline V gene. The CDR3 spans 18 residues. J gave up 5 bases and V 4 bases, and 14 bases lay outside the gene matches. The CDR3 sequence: CASSSSGRSGGPTGELFF. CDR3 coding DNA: TGTGCCAGCAGCTCAAGCGGGCGTAGCGGGGGGCCGACCGGGGAGCTGTTTTTT.

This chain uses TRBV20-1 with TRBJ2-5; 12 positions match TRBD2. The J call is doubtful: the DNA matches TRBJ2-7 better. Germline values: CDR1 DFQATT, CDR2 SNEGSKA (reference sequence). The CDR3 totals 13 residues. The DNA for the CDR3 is TGCAGTGCCGGGACTAGCGGGTCCTACGAGCAGTACTTC. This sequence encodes CSAGTSGSYEQYF.

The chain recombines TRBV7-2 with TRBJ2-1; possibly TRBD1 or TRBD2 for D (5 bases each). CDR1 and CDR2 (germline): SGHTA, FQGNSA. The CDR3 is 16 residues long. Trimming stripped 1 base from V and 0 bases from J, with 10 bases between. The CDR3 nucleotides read TGTGCCAGCAGCTTAGATGGGACCGGCTCCTACAATGAGCAGTTCTTC. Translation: CASSLDGTGSYNEQFF.

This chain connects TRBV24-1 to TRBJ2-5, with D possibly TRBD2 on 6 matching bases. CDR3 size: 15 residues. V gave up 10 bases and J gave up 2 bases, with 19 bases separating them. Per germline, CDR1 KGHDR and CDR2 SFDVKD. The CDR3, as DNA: TGTGCCACTGGGGACTCCGCGGAGATTCAAGAGACCCAGTACTTC. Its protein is CATGDSAEIQETQYF.

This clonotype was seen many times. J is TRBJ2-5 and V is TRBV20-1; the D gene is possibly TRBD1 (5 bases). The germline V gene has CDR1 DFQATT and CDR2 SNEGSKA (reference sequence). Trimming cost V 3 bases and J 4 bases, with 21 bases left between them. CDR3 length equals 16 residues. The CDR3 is CSARGLGVSGPETQYF. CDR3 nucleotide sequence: TGCAGTGCTAGGGGATTGGGCGTGTCAGGGCCAGAGACCCAGTACTTC.

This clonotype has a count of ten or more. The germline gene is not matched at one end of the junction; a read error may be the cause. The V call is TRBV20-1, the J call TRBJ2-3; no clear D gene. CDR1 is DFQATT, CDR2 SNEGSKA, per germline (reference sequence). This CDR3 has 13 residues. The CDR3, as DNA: TGCAGTGCTAGAGTGAGGAGCAGAGATACGCAGTATTTT. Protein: CSARVRSRDTQYF.

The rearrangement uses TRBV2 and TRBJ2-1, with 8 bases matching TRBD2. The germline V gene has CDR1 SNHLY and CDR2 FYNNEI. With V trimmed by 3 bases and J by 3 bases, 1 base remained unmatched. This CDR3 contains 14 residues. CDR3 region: CASSDSGVYNEQFF. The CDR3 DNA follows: TGTGCCAGCAGTGATAGCGGGGTCTACAATGAGCAGTTCTTC.

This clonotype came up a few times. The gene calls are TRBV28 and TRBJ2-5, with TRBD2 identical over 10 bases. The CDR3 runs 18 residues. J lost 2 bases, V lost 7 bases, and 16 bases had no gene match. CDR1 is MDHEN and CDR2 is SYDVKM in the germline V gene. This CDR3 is CASTADPSGSLRQETQYF. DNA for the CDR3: TGTGCCAGCACCGCGGATCCTAGCGGGAGTCTTAGGCAAGAGACCCAGTACTTC.

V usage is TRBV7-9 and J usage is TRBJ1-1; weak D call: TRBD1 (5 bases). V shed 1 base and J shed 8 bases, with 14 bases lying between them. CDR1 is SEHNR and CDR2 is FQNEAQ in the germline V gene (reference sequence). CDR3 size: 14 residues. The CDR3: CASSLGTSGGEAFF. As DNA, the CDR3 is TGTGCCAGCAGCTTAGGGACCTCGGGGGGAGAAGCTTTCTTT.

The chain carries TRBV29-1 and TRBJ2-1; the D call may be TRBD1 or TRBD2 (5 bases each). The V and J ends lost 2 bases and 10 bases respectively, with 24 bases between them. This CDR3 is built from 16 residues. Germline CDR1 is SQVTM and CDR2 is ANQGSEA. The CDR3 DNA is TGCAGCGTTGAAAGGCTGGGGGAAAACCTACCTAGCGAGCAGTTCTTC. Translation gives CSVERLGENLPSEQFF.

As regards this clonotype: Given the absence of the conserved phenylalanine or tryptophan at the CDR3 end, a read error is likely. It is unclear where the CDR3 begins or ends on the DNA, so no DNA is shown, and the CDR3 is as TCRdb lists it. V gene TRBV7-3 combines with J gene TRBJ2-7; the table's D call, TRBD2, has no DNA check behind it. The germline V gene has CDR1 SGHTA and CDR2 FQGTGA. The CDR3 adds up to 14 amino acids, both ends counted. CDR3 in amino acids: CASSLNGITYEQNS.

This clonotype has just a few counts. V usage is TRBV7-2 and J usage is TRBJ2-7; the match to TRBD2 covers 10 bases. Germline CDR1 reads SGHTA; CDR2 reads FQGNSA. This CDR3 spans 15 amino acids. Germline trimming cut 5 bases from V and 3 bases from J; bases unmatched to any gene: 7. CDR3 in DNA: TGTGCCAGCAGCATGTGGACTAGCGGAGACTACGAGCAGTACTTC. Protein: CASSMWTSGDYEQYF.